The 29 T cell receptor beta chains below come from one sample, sequenced in a study of early T cells in non-severe SARS-CoV-2 infection. TCRdb re-called the 5' RACE reads through MiXCR, storing one row per CDR3 protein. The top ten clones hold approximately 8.1% of a sample with around 110,000 distinct CDR3 sequences, more than 9.5% of them seen once. The specimen was whole blood. All receptors derive from an adult who was a healthcare worker with PCR-confirmed SARS-CoV-2 infection or an uninfected control (not recorded which).

This clonotype has at least ten counts. The rearrangement joins TRBV27 to TRBJ1-2; TRBD1 aligns across 9 bases. The CDR3 length is 16 residues. CDR1 is MNHEY, CDR2 SMNVEV, per germline (reference sequence). Germline trimming cut 6 bases from V and 8 bases from J; bases unmatched to any gene: 16. CDR3 sequence reads: CASSPRDRAIGRGYTF. The CDR3 DNA is TGTGCCAGCAGCCCGAGGGACAGGGCGATAGGAAGGGGCTACACCTTC.

This clonotype was counted between two and nine times. The rearrangement links TRBV5-4 to TRBJ1-1; 8 positions match TRBD1. Losses at the gene ends were 4 bases for V and 0 bases for J; bases not matched to a gene: 5. Germline CDR1 reads SGHNT; CDR2 reads YYREEE (reference sequence). The CDR3 sequence is 15 residues long. The CDR3 DNA follows: TGTGCCAGCAGCAGGACAGGGAATATGAACACTGAAGCTTTCTTT. Translation gives CASSRTGNMNTEAFF.

With regard to this clonotype: A read error may produce the germline difference seen at one junction end. J is TRBJ2-1 and V is TRBV28; TRBD2 matches 13 bases. Germline V gene lookup returns CDR1 MDHEN and CDR2 SYDVKM. The CDR3 sequence is 21 residues long. The CDR3 loop reads CASSLPRLAGGKISSYDEQFF. The CDR3 bases are TGTGCCAGCAGTTTACCCCGACTAGCGGGAGGCAAGATTAGCTCCTACGATGAGCAGTTCTTC.

This clonotype was counted a single time. This chain connects TRBV10-3 to TRBJ2-7; 7 positions match TRBD2. The junction had 3 bases not matched to a gene; V was cut back by 2 bases and J by 5 bases. Germline CDR1 and CDR2: ENHRY and SYGVKD. The CDR3 length is 13 residues. The CDR3 loop reads CAISEAGDDEQYF. The CDR3 coding sequence is TGTGCCATCAGTGAGGCGGGAGACGACGAGCAGTACTTC.

This chain connects TRBV27 to TRBJ2-7, with TRBD1 as a possible D gene (5 bases). CDR1 and CDR2 (germline): MNHEY, SMNVEV (reference sequence). The CDR3 covers 14 residues. Between the trimmed V and J ends, which lost 8 bases and 2 bases, there was a span of 16 bases. CDR3 sequence: CASGALSRPYEQYF. In nucleotides, the CDR3 is TGTGCCAGCGGGGCGTTATCGCGTCCCTACGAGCAGTACTTC.

There are a few counts of this clonotype. This chain connects TRBV5-6 to TRBJ2-5; the D is unclear. Germline CDR1 and CDR2: SGHDT and YYEEEE. This CDR3 has 14 residues. With 1 base removed from V and 2 bases from J, the gap between germline ends came to 9 bases. CDR3 DNA sequence: TGTGCCAGCAGCTTGTTGTCTAGTCAAGAGACCCAGTACTTC. This translates into CASSLLSSQETQYF.

This clonotype has more than one count but fewer than ten. The conserved phenylalanine or tryptophan is not found at the CDR3 terminus, so this likely reflects a read error. It is unclear where the CDR3 begins or ends on the DNA, so no DNA is shown, and the CDR3 is as TCRdb lists it. The chain combines TRBV4-1 with TRBJ2-7; the table's D gene call, TRBD2, was not cross checked with the DNA. Germline V gives CDR1 MGHRA, CDR2 YSYEKL. The CDR3 sequence runs 13 residues, both termini included. This chain's CDR3 is CASSQVTSGALDL.

This clonotype was counted many times. The chain couples TRBV18 to TRBJ2-2; 8 bases align to TRBD1. Looked up from germline, CDR1 is KGHSH and CDR2 is LQKENI. The CDR3 consists of 15 residues. The V and J ends lost 7 bases and 5 bases, in that order; junction bases with no gene match: 9. The CDR3 is CASYGGQERTGELFF. The DNA for the CDR3 is TGTGCCAGCTACGGGGGACAGGAGAGAACCGGGGAGCTGTTTTTT.

This clonotype was seen a few times. The chain uses TRBV7-9 and TRBJ2-2; D not resolved. The CDR3 extends over 15 amino acids. The V gene lost 2 bases and the J gene lost 0 bases, with 7 bases spanning the gap. CDR1 and CDR2 (germline): SEHNR, FQNEAQ (reference sequence). CDR3 loop: CASSLSTSNTGELFF. CDR3 bases: TGTGCCAGCAGCTTATCGACCTCGAACACCGGGGAGCTGTTTTTT.

This clonotype was detected only a few times. The V call is TRBV28, the J call TRBJ2-7, with 9 bases identical to TRBD2. With 2 bases clipped from V and 5 bases from J, the junction kept 10 bases outside the gene matches. This CDR3 is 16 amino acids long. CDR1 and CDR2 from the germline V gene are MDHEN and SYDVKM. As DNA, the CDR3 is TGTGCCAGCAGTTTAAGCCTAGCGGGAAAAAAAGACGAGCAGTACTTC. Its translation: CASSLSLAGKKDEQYF.

Written as DNA, the CDR3 is TGTGCCAGCAGTCAATCTAGGGGGTTGGACGAGCAGTACTTC. Protein sequence: CASSQSRGLDEQYF. The genes are TRBV12-3 or TRBV12-4 and TRBJ2-7; TRBD1 might be the D (6 bases). The CDR3 length is 14 residues. V dropped 5 bases and J dropped 5 bases, with 16 bases sitting between them.

This clonotype was recorded many times. The chain uses TRBV5-8 and TRBJ1-4; D unresolved. This CDR3 is 10 amino acids long. In germline, CDR1 is SGHTS, CDR2 YDEGEE. V lost 2 bases and J lost 12, with 5 bases in between. CDR3 nucleotide sequence: TGTGCCAGCAGCTTCCGAGAACTGTTTTTT. This encodes CASSFRELFF. Full variable domain (rest looked up from reference TRBV5-8 and TRBJ1-4): EAGVTQSPTHLIKTRGQQATLRCSPISGHTSVYWYQQALGLGLQFLLWYDEGEERNRGNFPPRFSGRQFPNYSSELNVNALELEDSALYLCASSFRELFFGSGTQLSVL.

V is TRBV5-1 and J is TRBJ1-2; tentative D call: TRBD1 (5 bases). The V gene's germline CDR1 is SGHRS and CDR2 YFSETQ. Between the trimmed V and J ends, which lost 0 bases and 4 bases, there was a span of 13 bases. The CDR3 is 15 residues long. CDR3 DNA: TGCGCCAGCAGCTTGGATACCCGCGGGACCTATGGCTACACCTTC. Its translation: CASSLDTRGTYGYTF.

This clonotype was recorded many times. The chain uses TRBV7-2 and TRBJ1-1, with unresolved D. The germline V gene encodes CDR1 SGHTA and CDR2 FQGNSA. V gave up 5 bases and J gave up 5 bases, with 12 bases separating them. The CDR3 sequence is 13 residues long. Here the CDR3 DNA reads TGTGCCAGCAGCCCGAGTAGGGATACTGAAGCTTTCTTT. Its protein is CASSPSRDTEAFF.

This clonotype appeared once. The genes are TRBV9 and TRBJ2-1, with D possibly TRBD2 on 7 matching bases. The CDR3 loop spans 13 amino acids. Trimming removed 3 bases at V and 9 bases at J, with 13 bases between. Germline lookup yields CDR1 SGDLS and CDR2 YYNGEE. This chain's CDR3 is CASSGPGEGEQFF. For the CDR3, the DNA is TGTGCCAGCAGCGGACCAGGGGAGGGTGAGCAGTTCTTC.

This clonotype has a handful of counts. The V call is TRBV7-2, the J call TRBJ2-5; D ambiguous. The germline V and J ends were trimmed by 4 bases and 1 base, with 10 bases remaining between them. The germline V gene encodes CDR1 SGHTA and CDR2 FQGNSA. This CDR3 is 14 amino acids long. In nucleotides, the CDR3 is TGTGCCAGCAGCTCCGGGCTGACCCAAGAGACCCAGTACTTC. Translated: CASSSGLTQETQYF.

This clonotype was found many times. The CDR3 region has the DNA TGTGCCAGCAGCCTTCTAGCTTCGTTAAATGAGCAGTTCTTC. Its translation is CASSLLASLNEQFF. V usage is TRBV14 and J usage is TRBJ2-1, with D maybe TRBD2 (5 bases). Trimming shortened V by 4 bases and J by 7 bases, and 14 bases separated the two germline ends. Per germline, CDR1 SGHDN and CDR2 FVKESK. The CDR3 is 14 amino acids.

This clonotype was observed many times. The rearrangement joins TRBV6-2 or TRBV6-3 to TRBJ2-3; possibly TRBD1 for D (6 bases). With 5 bases removed from V and 2 bases from J, the gap between germline ends came to 20 bases. There are 17 residues in the CDR3. Germline values: CDR1 MNHEY, CDR2 SVGEGT. CDR3 in amino acids: CASSRRGRTAPTDTQYF. The CDR3 DNA is TGTGCCAGCAGTCGCCGCGGCCGGACAGCTCCCACAGATACGCAGTATTTT.

This clonotype was seen many times. This rearrangement joins TRBV12-3 or TRBV12-4 to TRBJ2-2; 7 nucleotides agree with TRBD1. J was trimmed by 4 bases and V by 6 bases; bases with no gene match: 8. CDR3 length equals 15 residues. The DNA for the CDR3 is TGTGCCAGCAGCCTCGACAGGGCTGGCACCGGGGAGCTGTTTTTT. Translating gives CASSLDRAGTGELFF.

This clonotype was found a few times. This chain joins TRBV29-1 and TRBJ2-2; D may correspond to TRBD1 or TRBD2 (5 bases each). V was trimmed by 3 bases and J by 7 bases, leaving 12 bases between them. Germline CDR1 SQVTM, CDR2 ANQGSEA. There are 13 residues in the CDR3. The DNA for the CDR3 is TGCAGCGTTGAGGGACGGTTCGACGGGGAGCTGTTTTTT. Its translation: CSVEGRFDGELFF.

This chain uses TRBV10-2 with TRBJ1-2; a weak D match, TRBD1 (5 bases). The germline V and J ends were trimmed by 11 bases and 4 bases, with 23 bases remaining between them. Germline V CDR1 and CDR2: WSHSY, SAAADI. This CDR3 is built from 15 residues. The CDR3 reads CACSPGRAHAYGYTF. Written as DNA, the CDR3 is TGCGCCTGCTCCCCTGGCAGGGCCCACGCCTATGGCTACACCTTC.

This clonotype was observed many times. The V call is TRBV18, the J call TRBJ1-2, with D hard to call. V was trimmed by 6 bases and J by 3 bases, leaving 5 bases between them. This CDR3 is built from 11 residues. Germline V CDR1 and CDR2: KGHSH, LQKENI. CDR3 nucleotides: TGTGCCAGCTCCCTCGACTATGGCTACACCTTC. Amino acid sequence: CASSLDYGYTF.

The chain employs TRBV20-1 and TRBJ1-2, with 9 positions matching TRBD1. Germline V gene sequence: CDR1 DFQATT, CDR2 SNEGSKA (reference sequence). The CDR3 contains 12 residues. The CDR3 is CRPGQGPYGYTF. The CDR3 DNA follows: TGCAGACCGGGACAGGGTCCTTATGGCTACACCTTC.

This clonotype was detected many times. The chain links TRBV20-1 to TRBJ2-4; D tentatively reads TRBD1 or TRBD2 (5 bases each). Trimming took 3 bases from V and 3 from J, leaving 18 bases between them. CDR3 length equals 16 residues. Germline values: CDR1 DFQATT, CDR2 SNEGSKA (reference sequence). The CDR3 reads CSASPGQRRLKNIQYF. The CDR3 nucleotides read TGCAGTGCTAGTCCGGGGCAGCGGCGACTCAAAAACATTCAGTACTTC.

This clonotype was picked up many times. The rearrangement uses TRBV5-4 and TRBJ1-1, with D possibly being TRBD1 (6 bases). In germline, CDR1 is SGHNT, CDR2 YYREEE (reference sequence). V was trimmed by 2 bases and J by 2 bases, leaving 16 bases between them. This CDR3 region has 16 residues. CDR3 in DNA: TGTGCCAGCAGCTTTGCAGGGGACCTCCCCAACACTGAAGCTTTCTTT. This translates into CASSFAGDLPNTEAFF.

This clonotype has a handful of counts. The chain uses TRBV28 and TRBJ1-2; the D is unclear. The CDR3 runs to 16 residues. Germline CDR1 MDHEN, CDR2 SYDVKM. V shed 8 bases and J shed 2 bases, with 21 bases lying between them. CDR3 coding DNA: TGTGCCAGCCGGGAAACCCGCGGTAGTCTCAACTATGGCTACACCTTC. This gives the protein CASRETRGSLNYGYTF.

With regard to this clonotype: A junction boundary mismatches the germline segment, possibly from a read error. The chain recombines TRBV27 with TRBJ2-5; D may be TRBD2 (5 bases). The CDR3 runs to 14 residues. The germline V gene has CDR1 MNHEY and CDR2 SMNVEV (reference sequence). The CDR3 loop is CVSSLLGVTETQYF. In nucleotides, the CDR3 is TGTGTCAGCAGTTTATTGGGAGTCACGGAGACCCAGTACTTC.

This clonotype was seen ten or more times. The J gene is TRBJ2-7, the V gene TRBV11-2; 10 nucleotides agree with TRBD2. Losses at the gene ends were 5 bases for V and 6 bases for J; bases not matched to a gene: 4. In germline, CDR1 is SGHAT, CDR2 FQNNGV. This CDR3 contains 13 residues. The CDR3 loop is CASSESGRVEQYF. In nucleotides, the CDR3 is TGTGCCAGCAGCGAGAGCGGGAGGGTCGAGCAGTACTTC.

There are many counts of this clonotype. The V gene is TRBV5-1, the J gene TRBJ2-6; D uncertain. Trimming left V 0 bases short and J 4 bases short, with 5 bases between. CDR3 length: 14 residues. The germline V gene encodes CDR1 SGHRS and CDR2 YFSETQ. The CDR3 protein is CASSLVAGANVLTF. The CDR3 DNA follows: TGCGCCAGCAGCTTGGTTGCCGGGGCCAACGTCCTGACTTTC.